This TCR beta chain was sequenced in a study of cytomegalovirus exposure and HLA in healthy donors. As concerns this clone: Its antigen is still unknown.

Study-level points and caveats: The authors later linked a missense DCLRE1C variant to TCR beta V- and J-gene trimming. As immune exposure information, only CMV serostatus was available.

V was trimmed by 7 bases and J by 10 bases, leaving 24 bases between them. Germline CDR1 is SGHAT and CDR2 is FQNNGV. This CDR3 comprises 15 residues. Primers included in the PCR were 60 Vbeta and 13 Jbeta primers. Profiling relied on immunoSEQ multiplex PCR, and the TCRdb table lists in-frame clones only, not all of them. The data contain under 250,000 clones, roughly 80% of them singletons. The chain links TRBV11-2 to TRBJ2-3; weak D call: TRBD1 (7 bases). This TCR was sampled from a male donor in good health and CMV-seronegative. The sample was PBMCs. This CDR3 reads CASILQGRPAGAQYF. The CDR3 region has the DNA TGTGCCAGCATTCTACAGGGGAGGCCGGCCGGGGCGCAGTATTTT. Full variable domain (missing parts from reference TRBV11-2 and TRBJ2-3): EAGVAQSPRYKIIEKRQSVAFWCNPISGHATLYWYQQILGQGPKLLIQFQNNGVVDDSQLPKDRFSAERLKGVDSTLKIQPAKLEDSAVYLCASILQGRPAGAQYFGPGTRLTVL.